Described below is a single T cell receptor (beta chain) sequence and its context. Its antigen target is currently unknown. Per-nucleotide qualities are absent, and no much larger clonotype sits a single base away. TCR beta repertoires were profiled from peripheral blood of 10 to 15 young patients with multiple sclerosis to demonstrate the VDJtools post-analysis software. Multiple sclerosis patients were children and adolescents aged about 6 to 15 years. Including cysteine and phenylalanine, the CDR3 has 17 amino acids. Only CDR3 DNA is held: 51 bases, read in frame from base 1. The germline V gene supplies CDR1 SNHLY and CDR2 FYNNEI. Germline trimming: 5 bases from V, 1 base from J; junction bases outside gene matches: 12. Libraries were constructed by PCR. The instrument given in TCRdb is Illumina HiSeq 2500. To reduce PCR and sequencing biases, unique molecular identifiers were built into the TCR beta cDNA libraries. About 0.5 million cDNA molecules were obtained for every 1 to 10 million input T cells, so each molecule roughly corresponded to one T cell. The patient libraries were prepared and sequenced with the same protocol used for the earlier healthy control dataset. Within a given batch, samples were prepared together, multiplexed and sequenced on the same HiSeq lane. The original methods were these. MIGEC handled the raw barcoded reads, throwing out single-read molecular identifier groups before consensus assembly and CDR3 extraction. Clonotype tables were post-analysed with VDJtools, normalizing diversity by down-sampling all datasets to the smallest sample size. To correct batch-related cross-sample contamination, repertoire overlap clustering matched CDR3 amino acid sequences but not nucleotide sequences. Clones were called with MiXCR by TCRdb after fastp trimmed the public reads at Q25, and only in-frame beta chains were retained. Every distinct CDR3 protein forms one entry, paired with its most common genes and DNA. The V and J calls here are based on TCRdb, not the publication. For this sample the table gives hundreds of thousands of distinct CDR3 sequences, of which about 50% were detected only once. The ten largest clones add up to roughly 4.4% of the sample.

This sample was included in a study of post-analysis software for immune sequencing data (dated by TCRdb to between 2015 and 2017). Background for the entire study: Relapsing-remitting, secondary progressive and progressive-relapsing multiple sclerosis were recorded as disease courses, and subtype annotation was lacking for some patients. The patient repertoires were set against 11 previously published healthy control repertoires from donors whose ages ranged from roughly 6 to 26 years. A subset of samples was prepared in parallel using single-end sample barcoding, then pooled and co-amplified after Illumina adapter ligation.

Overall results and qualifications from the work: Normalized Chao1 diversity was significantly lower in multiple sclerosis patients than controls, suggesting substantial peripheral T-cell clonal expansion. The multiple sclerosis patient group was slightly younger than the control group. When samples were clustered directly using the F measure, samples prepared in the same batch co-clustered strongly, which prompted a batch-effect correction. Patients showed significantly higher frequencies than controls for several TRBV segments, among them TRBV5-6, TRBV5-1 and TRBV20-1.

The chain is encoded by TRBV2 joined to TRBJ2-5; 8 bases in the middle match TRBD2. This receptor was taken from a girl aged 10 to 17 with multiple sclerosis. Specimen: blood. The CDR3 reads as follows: CASSPEGVAGIQETQYF. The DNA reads TGTGCCAGCAGTCCCGAAGGAGTAGCGGGAATCCAAGAGACCCAGTACTTC.